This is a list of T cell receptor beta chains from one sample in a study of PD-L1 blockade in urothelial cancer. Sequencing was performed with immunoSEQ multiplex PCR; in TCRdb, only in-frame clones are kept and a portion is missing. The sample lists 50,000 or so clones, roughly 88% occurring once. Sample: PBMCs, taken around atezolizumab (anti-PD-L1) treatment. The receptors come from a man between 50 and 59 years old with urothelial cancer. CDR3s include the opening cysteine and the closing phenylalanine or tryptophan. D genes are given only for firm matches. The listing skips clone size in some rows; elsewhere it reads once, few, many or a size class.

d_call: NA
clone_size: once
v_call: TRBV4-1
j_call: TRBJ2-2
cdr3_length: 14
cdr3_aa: CASSQDINTGELFF
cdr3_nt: TGCGCCAGCAGCCAAGATATCAACACCGGGGAGCTGTTTTTT

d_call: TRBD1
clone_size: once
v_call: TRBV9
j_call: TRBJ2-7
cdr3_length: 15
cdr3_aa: CASSVATGAGYEQYF
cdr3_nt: TGTGCCAGCAGCGTAGCGACAGGGGCCGGCTACGAGCAGTACTTC

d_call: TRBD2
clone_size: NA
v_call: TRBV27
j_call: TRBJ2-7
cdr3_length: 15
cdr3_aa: CASSFNPSGIYEQYF
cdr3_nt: TGTGCCAGCAGTTTCAATCCTAGCGGAATCTACGAGCAGTACTTC

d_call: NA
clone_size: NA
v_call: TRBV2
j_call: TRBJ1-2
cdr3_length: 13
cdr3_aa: CASSATGSYGYTF
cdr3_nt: TGTGCCAGCAGTGCCACGGGTTCCTATGGCTACACCTTC

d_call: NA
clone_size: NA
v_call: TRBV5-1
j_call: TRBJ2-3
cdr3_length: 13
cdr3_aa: CASSPPAPGTQYF
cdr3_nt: TGCGCCAGCAGCCCCCCGGCTCCAGGTACGCAGTATTTT

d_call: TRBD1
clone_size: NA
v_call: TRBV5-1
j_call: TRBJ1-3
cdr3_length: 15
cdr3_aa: CASSLEGQGINTIYF
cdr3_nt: TGCGCCAGCAGCTTGGAGGGACAGGGTATAAACACCATATATTTT

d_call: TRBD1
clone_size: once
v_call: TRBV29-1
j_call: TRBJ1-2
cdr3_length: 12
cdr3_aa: CSAMGQGYGYTF
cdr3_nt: TGCAGCGCTATGGGACAGGGGTACGGCTACACCTTC

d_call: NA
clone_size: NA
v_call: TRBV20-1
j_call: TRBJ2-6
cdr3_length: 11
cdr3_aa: CQGSGANVLTF
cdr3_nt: TGCCAGGGTTCCGGGGCCAACGTCCTGACTTTC

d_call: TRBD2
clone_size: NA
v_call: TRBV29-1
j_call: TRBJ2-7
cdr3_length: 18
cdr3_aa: CSVEGGRGLAGLEYEQYF
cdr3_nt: TGCAGCGTTGAGGGGGGCCGAGGACTAGCGGGACTCGAATACGAGCAGTACTTC

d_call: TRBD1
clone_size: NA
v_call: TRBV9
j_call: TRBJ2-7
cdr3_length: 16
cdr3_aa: CASSVASGGETYEQYF
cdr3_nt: TGTGCCAGCAGCGTAGCTTCAGGGGGTGAGACCTACGAGCAGTACTTC

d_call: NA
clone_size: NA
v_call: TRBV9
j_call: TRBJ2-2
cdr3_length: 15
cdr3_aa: CASSVGAGRTGELFF
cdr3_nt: TGTGCCAGCAGCGTAGGAGCAGGGCGTACCGGGGAGCTGTTTTTT

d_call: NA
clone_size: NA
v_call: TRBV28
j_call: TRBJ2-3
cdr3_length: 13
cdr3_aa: CASSFYTTDTQYF
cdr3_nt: TGTGCCAGCAGTTTTTACACAACAGATACGCAGTATTTT

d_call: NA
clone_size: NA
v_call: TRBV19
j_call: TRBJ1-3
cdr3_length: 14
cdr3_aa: CASTRTSSGNTIYF
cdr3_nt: TGTGCCAGTACCAGGACTAGCTCTGGAAACACCATATATTTT

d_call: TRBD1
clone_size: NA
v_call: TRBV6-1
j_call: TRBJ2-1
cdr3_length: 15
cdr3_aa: CASSEGLGQGNEQFF
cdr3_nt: TGTGCCAGCAGTGAAGGACTGGGACAGGGCAATGAGCAGTTCTTC

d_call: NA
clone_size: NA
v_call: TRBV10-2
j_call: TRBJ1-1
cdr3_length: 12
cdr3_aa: CASSDRGTEAFF
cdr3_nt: TGCGCCAGCAGTGACCGGGGAACTGAAGCTTTCTTT

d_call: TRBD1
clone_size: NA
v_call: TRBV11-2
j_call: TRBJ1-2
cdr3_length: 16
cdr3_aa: CASRNLGQPTYYGYTF
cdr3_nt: TGTGCCAGCAGAAATCTGGGACAGCCAACCTACTATGGCTACACCTTC

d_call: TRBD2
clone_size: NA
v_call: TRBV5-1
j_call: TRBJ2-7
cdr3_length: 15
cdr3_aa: CASSTRSSGGYEQYF
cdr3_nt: TGCGCCAGCAGCACGCGGTCTTCGGGGGGCTACGAGCAGTACTTC

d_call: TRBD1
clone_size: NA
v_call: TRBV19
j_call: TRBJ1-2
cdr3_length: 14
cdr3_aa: CASSRRTGGDGYTF
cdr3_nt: TGTGCCAGTAGTCGACGGACAGGGGGCGATGGCTACACCTTC

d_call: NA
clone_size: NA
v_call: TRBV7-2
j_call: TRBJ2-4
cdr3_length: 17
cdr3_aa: CASSFPRGGEAKNIQYF
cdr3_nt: TGTGCCAGCAGCTTCCCGAGGGGGGGGGAGGCCAAAAACATTCAGTACTTC

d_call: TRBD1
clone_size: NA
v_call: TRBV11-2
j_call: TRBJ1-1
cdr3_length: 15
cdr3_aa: CASRLAGQANTEAFF
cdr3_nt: TGTGCCAGCAGACTAGCGGGACAGGCGAACACTGAAGCTTTCTTT

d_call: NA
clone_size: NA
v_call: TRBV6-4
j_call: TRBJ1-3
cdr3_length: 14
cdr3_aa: CATPAGDSGNTIYF
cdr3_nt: TGTGCCACCCCGGCGGGGGACTCTGGAAACACCATATATTTT

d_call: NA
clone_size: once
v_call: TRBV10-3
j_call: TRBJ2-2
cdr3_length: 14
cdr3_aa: CAISRSGSSGELFF
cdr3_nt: TGTGCCATCAGCCGCAGCGGGTCGTCCGGGGAGCTGTTTTTT

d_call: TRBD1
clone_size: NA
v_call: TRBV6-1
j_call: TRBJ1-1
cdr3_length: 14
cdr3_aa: CASSSLDRATEAFF
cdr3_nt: TGTGCCAGCAGTTCTCTGGACAGGGCCACTGAAGCTTTCTTT

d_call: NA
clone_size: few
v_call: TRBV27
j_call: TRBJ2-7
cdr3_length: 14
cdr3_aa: CASRTLVVGSEQYF
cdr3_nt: TGTGCCAGCAGGACACTAGTGGTCGGATCCGAGCAGTACTTC

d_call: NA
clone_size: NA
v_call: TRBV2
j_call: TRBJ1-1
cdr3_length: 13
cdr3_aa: CASSDSMNTEAFF
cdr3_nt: TGTGCCAGCAGTGACAGTATGAACACTGAAGCTTTCTTT

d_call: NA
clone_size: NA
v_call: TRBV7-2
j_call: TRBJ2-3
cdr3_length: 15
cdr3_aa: CASSLTERGLDTQYF
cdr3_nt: TGTGCCAGCAGCTTAACGGAACGGGGGTTAGATACGCAGTATTTT

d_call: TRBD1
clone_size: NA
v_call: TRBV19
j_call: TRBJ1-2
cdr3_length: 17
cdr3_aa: CASSISADRGPHYGYTF
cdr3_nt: TGTGCCAGTAGTATATCCGCGGACAGGGGGCCTCACTATGGCTACACCTTC

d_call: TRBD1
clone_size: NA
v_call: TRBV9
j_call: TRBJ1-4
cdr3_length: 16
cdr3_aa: CASSLETGGTVEKLFF
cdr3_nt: TGTGCCAGCAGCTTGGAGACAGGGGGTACGGTGGAAAAACTGTTTTTT

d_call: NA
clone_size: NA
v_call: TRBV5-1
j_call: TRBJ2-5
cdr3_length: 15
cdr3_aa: CASSLLGGGGETQYF
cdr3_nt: TGCGCCAGCAGCTTATTGGGGGGAGGTGGAGAGACCCAGTACTTC

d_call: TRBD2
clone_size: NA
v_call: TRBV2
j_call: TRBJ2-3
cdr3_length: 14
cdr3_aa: CASSEVTSGYTQYF
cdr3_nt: TGTGCCAGCAGTGAAGTGACTAGCGGCTATACGCAGTATTTT

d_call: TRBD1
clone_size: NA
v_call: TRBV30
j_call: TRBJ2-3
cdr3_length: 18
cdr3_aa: CAWSVHPRTGGSTDTQYF
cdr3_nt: TGTGCCTGGAGTGTACACCCAAGGACAGGGGGAAGCACAGATACGCAGTATTTT

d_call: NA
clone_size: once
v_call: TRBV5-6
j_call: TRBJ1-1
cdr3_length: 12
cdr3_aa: CASSPGGSEAFF
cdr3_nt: TGTGCCAGCAGCCCTGGGGGGTCTGAAGCTTTCTTT

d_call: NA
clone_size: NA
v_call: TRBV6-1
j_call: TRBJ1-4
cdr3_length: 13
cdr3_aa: CASMAGSGEKLFF
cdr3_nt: TGTGCCAGCATGGCGGGTTCTGGGGAAAAACTGTTTTTT

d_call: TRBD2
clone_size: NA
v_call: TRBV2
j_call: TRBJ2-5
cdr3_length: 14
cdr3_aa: CASSLAGPRETQYF
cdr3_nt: TGTGCCAGCAGCCTAGCGGGGCCTCGGGAGACCCAGTACTTC

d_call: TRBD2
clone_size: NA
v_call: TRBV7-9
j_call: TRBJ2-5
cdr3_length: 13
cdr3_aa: CASSLSGMETQYF
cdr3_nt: TGTGCCAGCAGCCTTAGCGGGATGGAGACCCAGTACTTC

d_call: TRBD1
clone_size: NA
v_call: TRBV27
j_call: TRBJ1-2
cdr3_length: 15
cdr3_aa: CASSATGRVGYGYTF
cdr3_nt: TGTGCCAGCAGTGCGACAGGGCGGGTGGGCTATGGCTACACCTTC

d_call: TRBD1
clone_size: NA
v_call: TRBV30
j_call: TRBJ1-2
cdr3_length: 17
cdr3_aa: CAWGTGTGSGVGYGYTF
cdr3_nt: TGTGCCTGGGGGACCGGGACAGGGAGCGGCGTGGGCTATGGCTACACCTTC

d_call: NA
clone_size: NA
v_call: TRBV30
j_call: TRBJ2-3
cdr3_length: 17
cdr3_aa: CAWSVRTSRGGTDTQYF
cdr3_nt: TGTGCCTGGAGTGTTAGAACTAGCCGAGGGGGCACAGATACGCAGTATTTT

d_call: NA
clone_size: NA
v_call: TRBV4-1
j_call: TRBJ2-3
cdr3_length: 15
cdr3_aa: CASSQDASGTDTQYF
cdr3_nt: TGCGCCAGCAGCCAAGATGCCAGTGGCACAGATACGCAGTATTTT

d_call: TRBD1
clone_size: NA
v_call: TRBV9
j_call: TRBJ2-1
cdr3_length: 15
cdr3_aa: CASSPRQGINNEQFF
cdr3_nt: TGTGCCAGCAGCCCCCGACAGGGGATAAACAATGAGCAGTTCTTC